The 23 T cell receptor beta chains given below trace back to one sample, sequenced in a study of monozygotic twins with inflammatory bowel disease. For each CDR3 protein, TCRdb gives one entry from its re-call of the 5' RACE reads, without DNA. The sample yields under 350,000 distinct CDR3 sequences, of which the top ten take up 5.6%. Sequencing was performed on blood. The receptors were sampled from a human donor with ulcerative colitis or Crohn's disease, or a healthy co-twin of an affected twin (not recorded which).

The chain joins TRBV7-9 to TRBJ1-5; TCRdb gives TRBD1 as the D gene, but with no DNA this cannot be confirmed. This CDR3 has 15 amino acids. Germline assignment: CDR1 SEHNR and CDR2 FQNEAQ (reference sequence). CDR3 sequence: CASSPGAGHEQPQHF.

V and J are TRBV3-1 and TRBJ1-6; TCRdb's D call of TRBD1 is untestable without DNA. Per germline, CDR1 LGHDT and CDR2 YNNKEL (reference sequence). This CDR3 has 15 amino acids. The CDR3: CASSVGQGGNSPLHF.

CDR3 region: CASSYSLAGGTYEQYF. The gene calls are TRBV6-2 or TRBV6-3 and TRBJ2-7; TCRdb outputs TRBD2, but without DNA this stays unchecked. Germline lookup yields CDR1 MNHEY and CDR2 SVGEGT. The CDR3 extends over 16 amino acids.

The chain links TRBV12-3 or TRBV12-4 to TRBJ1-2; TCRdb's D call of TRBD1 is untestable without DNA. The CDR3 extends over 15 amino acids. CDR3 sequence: CASSSPTDSSYGYTF.

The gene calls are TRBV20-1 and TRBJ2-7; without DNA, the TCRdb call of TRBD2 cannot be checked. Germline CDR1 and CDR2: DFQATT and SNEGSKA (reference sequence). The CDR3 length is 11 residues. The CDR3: CSAISGIEQYF.

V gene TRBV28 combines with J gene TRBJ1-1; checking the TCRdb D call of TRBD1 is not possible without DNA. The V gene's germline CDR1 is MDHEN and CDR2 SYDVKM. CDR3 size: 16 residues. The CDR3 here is CASSAPGQGKTPEGFF.

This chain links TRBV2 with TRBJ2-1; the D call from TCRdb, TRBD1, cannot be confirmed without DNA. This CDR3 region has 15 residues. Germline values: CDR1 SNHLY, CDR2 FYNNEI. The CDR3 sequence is CASSVWTGENNEQFF.

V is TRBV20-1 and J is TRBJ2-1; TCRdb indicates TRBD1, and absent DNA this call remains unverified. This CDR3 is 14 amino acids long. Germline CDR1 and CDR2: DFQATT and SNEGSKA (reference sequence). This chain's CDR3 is CSASQGSSYNEQFF.

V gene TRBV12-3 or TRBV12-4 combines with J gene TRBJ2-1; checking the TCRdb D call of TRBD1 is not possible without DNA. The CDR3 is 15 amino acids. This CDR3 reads CASSYRGFPSNEQFF.

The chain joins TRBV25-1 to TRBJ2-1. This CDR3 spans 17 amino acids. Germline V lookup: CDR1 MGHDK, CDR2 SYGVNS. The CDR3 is CASSEYRVGRGFNEQFF.

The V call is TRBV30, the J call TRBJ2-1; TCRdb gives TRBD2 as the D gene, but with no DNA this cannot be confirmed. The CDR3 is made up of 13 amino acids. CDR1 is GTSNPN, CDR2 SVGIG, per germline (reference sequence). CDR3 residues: CAWSAAGVMKQFF.

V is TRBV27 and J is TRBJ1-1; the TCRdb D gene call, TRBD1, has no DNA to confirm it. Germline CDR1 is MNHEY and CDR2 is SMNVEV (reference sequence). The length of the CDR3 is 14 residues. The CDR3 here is CASSFGTEPTEAFF.

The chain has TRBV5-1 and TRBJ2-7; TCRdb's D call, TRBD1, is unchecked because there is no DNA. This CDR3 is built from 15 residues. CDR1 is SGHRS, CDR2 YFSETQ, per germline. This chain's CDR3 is CASSLAGTRAYEQYF.

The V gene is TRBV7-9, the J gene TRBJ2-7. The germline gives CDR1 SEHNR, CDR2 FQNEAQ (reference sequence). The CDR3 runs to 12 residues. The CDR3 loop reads CASSLGRDWQYF. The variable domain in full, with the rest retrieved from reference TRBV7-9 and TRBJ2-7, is DTGVSQNPRHKITKRGQNVTFRCDPISEHNRLYWYRQTLGQGPEFLTYFQNEAQLEKSRLLSDRFSAERPKGSFSTLEIQRTEQGDSAMYLCASSLGRDWQYFGPGTRLTVT.

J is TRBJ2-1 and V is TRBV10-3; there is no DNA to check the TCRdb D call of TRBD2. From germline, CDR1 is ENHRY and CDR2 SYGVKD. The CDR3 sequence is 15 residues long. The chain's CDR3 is CAINRLAGGRNEQFF.

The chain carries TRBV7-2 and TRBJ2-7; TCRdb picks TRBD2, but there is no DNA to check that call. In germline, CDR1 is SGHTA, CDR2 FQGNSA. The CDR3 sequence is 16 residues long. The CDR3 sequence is CASSVIAGGPSYEQYF.

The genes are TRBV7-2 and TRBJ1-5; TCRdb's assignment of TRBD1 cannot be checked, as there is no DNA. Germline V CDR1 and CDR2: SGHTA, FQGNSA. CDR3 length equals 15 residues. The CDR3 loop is CASSPARDRYLPQHF. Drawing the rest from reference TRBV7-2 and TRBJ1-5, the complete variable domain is GAGVSQSPSNKVTEKGKDVELRCDPISGHTALYWYRQSLGQGLEFLIYFQGNSAPDKSGLPSDRFSAERTGGSVSTLTIQRTQQEDSAVYLCASSPARDRYLPQHFGDGTRLSIL.

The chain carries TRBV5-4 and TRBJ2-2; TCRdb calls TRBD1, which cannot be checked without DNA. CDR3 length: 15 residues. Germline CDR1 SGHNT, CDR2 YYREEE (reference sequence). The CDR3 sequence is CASSHWGQPPGELFF.

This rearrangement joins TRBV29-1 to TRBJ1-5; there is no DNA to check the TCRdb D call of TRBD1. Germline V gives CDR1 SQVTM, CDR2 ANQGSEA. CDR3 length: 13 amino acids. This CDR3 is CSVSRDGNQPQHF.

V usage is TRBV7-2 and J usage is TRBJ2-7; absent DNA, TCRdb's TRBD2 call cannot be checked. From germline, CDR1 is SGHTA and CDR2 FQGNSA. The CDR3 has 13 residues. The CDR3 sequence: CASSSSGRAEQYF.

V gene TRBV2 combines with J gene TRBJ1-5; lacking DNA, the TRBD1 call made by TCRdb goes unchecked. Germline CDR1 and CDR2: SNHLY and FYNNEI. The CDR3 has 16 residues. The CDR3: CASSEGQVFGNQPQHF.

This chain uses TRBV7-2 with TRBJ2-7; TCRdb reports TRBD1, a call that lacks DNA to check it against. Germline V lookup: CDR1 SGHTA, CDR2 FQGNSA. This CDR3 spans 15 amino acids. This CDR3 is CASSRGGAGNYEQYF. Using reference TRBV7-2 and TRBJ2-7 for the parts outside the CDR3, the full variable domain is GAGVSQSPSNKVTEKGKDVELRCDPISGHTALYWYRQSLGQGLEFLIYFQGNSAPDKSGLPSDRFSAERTGGSVSTLTIQRTQQEDSAVYLCASSRGGAGNYEQYFGPGTRLTVT.

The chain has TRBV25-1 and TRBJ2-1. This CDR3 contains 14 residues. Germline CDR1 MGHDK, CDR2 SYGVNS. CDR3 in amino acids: CASSEWGSYNEQFF.